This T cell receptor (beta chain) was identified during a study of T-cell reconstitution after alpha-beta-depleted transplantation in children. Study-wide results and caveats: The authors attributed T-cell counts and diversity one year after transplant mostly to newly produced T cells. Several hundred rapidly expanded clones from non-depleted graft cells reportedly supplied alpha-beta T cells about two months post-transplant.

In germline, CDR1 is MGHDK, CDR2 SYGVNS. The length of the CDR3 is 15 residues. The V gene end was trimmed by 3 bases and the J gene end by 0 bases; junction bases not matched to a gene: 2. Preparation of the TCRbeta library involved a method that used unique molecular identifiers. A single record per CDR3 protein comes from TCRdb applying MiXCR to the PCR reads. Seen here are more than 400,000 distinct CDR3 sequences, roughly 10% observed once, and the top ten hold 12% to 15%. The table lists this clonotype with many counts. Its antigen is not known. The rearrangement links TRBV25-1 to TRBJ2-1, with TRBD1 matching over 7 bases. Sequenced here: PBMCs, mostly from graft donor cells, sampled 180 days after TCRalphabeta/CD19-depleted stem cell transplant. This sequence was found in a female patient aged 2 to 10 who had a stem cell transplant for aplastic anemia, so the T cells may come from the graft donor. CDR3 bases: TGTGCCAGCAGTGAGCCAGGGGGCTCCTACAATGAGCAGTTCTTC. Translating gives CASSEPGGSYNEQFF.